These 12 T cell receptor beta chains were sequenced from one sample in a study of regulatory and conventional T cells in RAG deficiency. The sorted regulatory T cells were CD4+, CD25-high and CD127-low, with genomic DNA sequenced. Measured with immunoSEQ multiplex PCR; TCRdb has only the in-frame clones, and not every one. The table lists roughly 28,000 clones, 90% to 95% of them singletons. The sample was also reused in another study, on regulatory T cells. As that report states: The PCR used 52 TRBV and 13 TRBJ primers.

Source material: Tregs sorted from blood. These receptors all stem from a human donor in good health.

The chain combines TRBV7-3 with TRBJ2-1; possibly TRBD2 for D (6 bases). Germline V lookup: CDR1 SGHTA, CDR2 FQGTGA. Trimming removed 5 bases from V and 4 bases from J, with 21 bases in between. The CDR3 sequence is 17 residues long. As DNA, the CDR3 is TGTGCCAGCAGCCCCAAAAGCATGGGGGGTGGTTACAATGAGCAGTTCTTC. Residues: CASSPKSMGGGYNEQFF.

The count of this clone is one. The chain links TRBV9 to TRBJ2-5, with D possibly TRBD1 on 6 matching bases. V was shortened by 0 bases and J by 0 bases, with 12 bases between the two germline ends. The V gene's germline CDR1 is SGDLS and CDR2 YYNGEE. This CDR3 is 16 amino acids long. In DNA, the CDR3 is TGTGCCAGCAGCGTAGAGGATGGGACATACCAAGAGACCCAGTACTTC. It codes for CASSVEDGTYQETQYF.

This clone was detected once. In DNA, the CDR3 is TGCGCCAGCAGCTTGGACAGGGTCACCTATACCTTC. Its protein product is CASSLDRVTYTF. This chain links TRBV5-1 with TRBJ1-2; D possibly corresponds to TRBD1 (6 bases). The germline V gene encodes CDR1 SGHRS and CDR2 YFSETQ. Trimming shortened V by 0 bases and J by 14 bases, and 14 bases separated the two germline ends. The CDR3 totals 12 residues.

V usage is TRBV19 and J usage is TRBJ1-2; 7 positions agree with TRBD1. The CDR3 has 13 residues. Germline CDR1 and CDR2: LNHDA and SQIVND (reference sequence). Germline trimming cut 6 bases from V and 7 bases from J; bases unmatched to any gene: 8. CDR3 residues: CASRPDRVGGYTF. CDR3 sequence (DNA): TGTGCCAGTAGGCCCGACAGGGTTGGTGGCTACACCTTC.

This sequence joins TRBV6-4 and TRBJ1-6; 12 bases line up with TRBD1. The CDR3 is made up of 14 amino acids. The J segment lost 11 bases and the V segment lost 4 bases, leaving 3 bases of the junction unmatched. CDR1 and CDR2 from the germline V gene are MRHNA and SNTAGT. This chain's CDR3 is CASSAGQGATPLHF. In nucleotides, the CDR3 is TGTGCCAGCAGTGCGGGACAGGGGGCTACACCCCTCCACTTT.

This clone was seen only a few times. This rearrangement joins TRBV19 to TRBJ2-6; D not certain. This CDR3 is 15 amino acids long. Trimming removed 10 bases from V and 0 bases from J, with 13 bases in between. Germline V gene lookup returns CDR1 LNHDA and CDR2 SQIVND (reference sequence). The CDR3 region has the DNA TGTGCCACCTACGATCGAGCCTCTGGGGCCAACGTCCTGACTTTC. As protein: CATYDRASGANVLTF.

The genes are TRBV7-2 and TRBJ1-6; TRBD1 matches at 10 bases. J lost 7 bases, V lost 5 bases, and 5 bases had no gene match. The CDR3 has 15 residues. CDR1 is SGHTA and CDR2 is FQGNSA in the germline V gene. CDR3 DNA sequence: TGTGCCAGCAGCATGGGACAGGGGTGGAATTCACCCCTCCACTTT. This translates into CASSMGQGWNSPLHF.

This clone was detected once. The chain uses TRBV2 and TRBJ2-3, with TRBD2 identical over 11 bases. This CDR3 contains 18 residues. CDR1 and CDR2 from the germline V gene are SNHLY and FYNNEI. J was trimmed by 2 bases and V by 4 bases; bases with no gene match: 11. The CDR3 loop reads CASSGTSGLPTYTDTQYF. For the CDR3, the DNA is TGTGCCAGCAGTGGGACTAGCGGGCTCCCAACCTACACAGATACGCAGTATTTT. The full variable domain, rest sourced from reference TRBV2 and TRBJ2-3, is EPEVTQTPSHQVTQMGQEVILRCVPISNHLYFYWYRQILGQKVEFLVSFYNNEISEKSEIFDDQFSVERPDGSNFTLKIRSTKLEDSAMYFCASSGTSGLPTYTDTQYFGPGTRLTVL.

Written as DNA, the CDR3 is TGTGCCAGCAGCGCCCTCCCCTACAATGAGCAGTTCTTC. This encodes CASSALPYNEQFF. The chain recombines TRBV9 with TRBJ2-1, with unresolved D. The V end was cut by 3 bases, the J end by 2 bases, with 6 bases between. The CDR3 contains 13 residues. Looked up from germline, CDR1 is SGDLS and CDR2 is YYNGEE. Full variable domain (missing parts from reference TRBV9 and TRBJ2-1): DSGVTQTPKHLITATGQRVTLRCSPRSGDLSVYWYQQSLDQGLQFLIQYYNGEERAKGNILERFSAQQFPDLHSELNLSSLELGDSALYFCASSALPYNEQFFGPGTRLTVL.

The genes are TRBV6-8 and TRBJ1-5; 7 nucleotides agree with TRBD1. The CDR3 is 18 residues long. With V trimmed by 6 bases and J by 2 bases, 16 bases remained unmatched. CDR1 is MNHGY, CDR2 SAAAGT, per germline. The CDR3 reads CASRPGTANDGGNQPQHF. CDR3 bases: TGTGCCAGCAGGCCCGGGACAGCAAATGATGGAGGCAATCAGCCCCAGCATTTT.

This chain links TRBV9 with TRBJ2-3, with a weak D call TRBD2 (6 bases). V was clipped by 10 bases and J by 2 bases, with 14 bases between them. The CDR3 contains 13 residues. Germline V gene sequence: CDR1 SGDLS, CDR2 YYNGEE. The CDR3 reads CASRRENTDTQYF. For the CDR3, the DNA is TGTGCCTCCCGGAGGGAGAACACAGATACGCAGTATTTT. The variable domain in full, completed from reference TRBV9 and TRBJ2-3, reads DSGVTQTPKHLITATGQRVTLRCSPRSGDLSVYWYQQSLDQGLQFLIQYYNGEERAKGNILERFSAQQFPDLHSELNLSSLELGDSALYFCASRRENTDTQYFGPGTRLTVL.

The rearrangement links TRBV11-2 to TRBJ2-7; D gene unclear. V was clipped by 7 bases and J by 3 bases, with 10 bases between them. Germline assignment: CDR1 SGHAT and CDR2 FQNNGV. CDR3 length: 12 residues. The CDR3 nucleotides read TGTGCCAGCATGGGAAGGGACTACGAGCAGTACTTC. This gives the protein CASMGRDYEQYF. Supplemented by reference TRBV11-2 and TRBJ2-7, the full variable domain reads EAGVAQSPRYKIIEKRQSVAFWCNPISGHATLYWYQQILGQGPKLLIQFQNNGVVDDSQLPKDRFSAERLKGVDSTLKIQPAKLEDSAVYLCASMGRDYEQYFGPGTRLTVT.